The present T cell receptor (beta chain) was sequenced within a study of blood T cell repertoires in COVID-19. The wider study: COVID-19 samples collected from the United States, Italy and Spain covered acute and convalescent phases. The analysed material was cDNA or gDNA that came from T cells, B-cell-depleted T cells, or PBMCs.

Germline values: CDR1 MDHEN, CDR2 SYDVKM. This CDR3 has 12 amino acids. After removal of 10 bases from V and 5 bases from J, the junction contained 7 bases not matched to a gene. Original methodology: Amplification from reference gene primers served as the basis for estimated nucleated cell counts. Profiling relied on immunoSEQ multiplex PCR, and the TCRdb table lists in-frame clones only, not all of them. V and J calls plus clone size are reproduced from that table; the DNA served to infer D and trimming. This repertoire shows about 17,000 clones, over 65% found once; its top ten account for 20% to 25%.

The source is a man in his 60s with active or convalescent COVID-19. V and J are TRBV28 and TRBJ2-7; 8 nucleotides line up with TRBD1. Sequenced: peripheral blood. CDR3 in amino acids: CATWGQANEQYF. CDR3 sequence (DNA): TGTGCCACCTGGGGACAGGCGAACGAGCAGTACTTC.